These 31 T cell receptor beta chains came from one sample sequenced in a study of siplizumab effects on memory and regulatory T cells. Measured with immunoSEQ multiplex PCR; TCRdb has only the in-frame clones, and not every one. Of 70,000 to 100,000 clones listed, about 96% are singletons. Sequenced sample: naive CD4+ T cells sorted from blood. The receptors were gathered from a human donor in good health.

As to this clone: The same CDR3 is also encoded by other DNA sequences in this sample. V is TRBV18 and J is TRBJ2-7, with a weak D call TRBD2 (6 bases). The CDR3 totals 11 residues. The V end was cut by 6 bases, the J end by 5 bases, with 8 bases between. Looked up from germline, CDR1 is KGHSH and CDR2 is LQKENI. The CDR3 DNA reads as TGTGCCAGCTCCCCGGGAGACGAGCAGTACTTC. Translation: CASSPGDEQYF.

CDR3 DNA: TGTGCCAGCAGCAGGGGGGCTAATGAAAAACTGTTTTTT. Its protein product is CASSRGANEKLFF. This chain joins TRBV7-2 and TRBJ1-4; weak D call: TRBD1 (6 bases). Trimming cost V 5 bases and J 3 bases, with 7 bases left between them. The CDR3 extends over 13 amino acids. Germline CDR1 reads SGHTA; CDR2 reads FQGNSA.

The rearrangement uses TRBV18 and TRBJ2-2; D remains ambiguous. The germline V gene encodes CDR1 KGHSH and CDR2 LQKENI. The ends were cut back, 6 bases at V and 3 bases at J, with 11 bases in the middle. This CDR3 is 14 amino acids long. CDR3 protein: CASSGDTYTGELFF. In DNA, the CDR3 is TGTGCCAGCTCGGGCGACACGTACACCGGGGAGCTGTTTTTT.

The chain combines TRBV27 with TRBJ2-7; D might be TRBD2 (7 bases). V was trimmed by 6 bases and J by 7 bases, leaving 19 bases between them. CDR3 length equals 14 residues. Germline CDR1 MNHEY, CDR2 SMNVEV (reference sequence). CDR3 in amino acids: CASSPLGGAREQYF. Here the CDR3 DNA reads TGTGCCAGCAGCCCATTAGGGGGGGCGAGGGAGCAGTACTTC.

This clone was recorded once. The gene calls are TRBV9 and TRBJ1-1; the D is unclear. Trimming stripped 0 bases from V and 0 bases from J, with 12 bases between. This CDR3 region has 16 residues. Germline CDR1 and CDR2: SGDLS and YYNGEE. The CDR3 region has the DNA TGTGCCAGCAGCGTAGATCCGAGGGATGTGAACACTGAAGCTTTCTTT. Residues: CASSVDPRDVNTEAFF.

The J gene is TRBJ1-2, the V gene TRBV6-6; 7 nucleotides align to TRBD1. Trimming at V came to 6 bases and at J to 8 bases, leaving 12 bases not matched to a gene. CDR3 size: 14 residues. Germline assignment: CDR1 MNHNY and CDR2 SVGAGI (reference sequence). The CDR3: CASSQRQGRDGYTF. The CDR3, as DNA: TGTGCCAGCAGCCAAAGACAGGGTCGGGACGGCTACACCTTC.

This rearrangement joins TRBV9 to TRBJ1-3, with D unclear. The CDR3 consists of 14 residues. The V end lost 0 bases, the J end lost 0 bases, and 4 bases lay between the germline ends. The V gene's germline CDR1 is SGDLS and CDR2 YYNGEE. The CDR3 sequence is CASSVADSGNTIYF. Here the CDR3 DNA reads TGTGCCAGCAGCGTAGCCGACTCTGGAAACACCATATATTTT.

On this clone: Germline is not matched at one junction end, which may reflect a read error. This rearrangement joins TRBV18 to TRBJ2-7; tentatively, D is TRBD2 (5 bases). Per the germline V gene, CDR1 is KGHSH and CDR2 is LQKENI. This CDR3 spans 12 amino acids. CDR3 nucleotides: TGTGCCAGCTCACTCGGGGTGATCGAGCGGTACTTC. Protein product: CASSLGVIERYF.

V and J are TRBV25-1 and TRBJ2-3, with D hard to call. The V gene lost 5 bases and the J gene lost 6 bases, with 6 bases spanning the gap. The CDR3 extends over 11 amino acids. Germline lookup yields CDR1 MGHDK and CDR2 SYGVNS. The chain's CDR3 is CASSLDDTQYF. The CDR3 coding sequence is TGTGCCAGCAGTTTGGACGATACGCAGTATTTT.

The chain links TRBV18 to TRBJ1-2, with D maybe TRBD1 (5 bases). The CDR3 runs 16 residues. Germline V lookup: CDR1 KGHSH, CDR2 LQKENI. The V and J ends lost 6 bases and 4 bases respectively, with 21 bases between them. DNA of the CDR3: TGTGCCAGCTCGCCCAGCCCCGTACAGGAGATCTATGGCTACACCTTC. This sequence encodes CASSPSPVQEIYGYTF.

This chain links TRBV21-1 with TRBJ2-7; the tabulated D call, TRBD1, remains unverified against the DNA. TRBV21-1 corresponds to a pseudogene. This CDR3 comprises 17 residues. The CDR3 sequence: CAGSCRTGALSSYEQYF. For the CDR3, the DNA is TGTGCCGGTTCGTGTAGGACAGGGGCCTTAAGCTCCTACGAGCAGTACTTC.

This sequence joins TRBV14 and TRBJ1-2; 9 bases fit TRBD1. Trimming took 4 bases from V and 4 from J; bases not matched to a gene: 7. The CDR3 has 15 amino acids. Germline V lookup: CDR1 SGHDN, CDR2 FVKESK. This chain's CDR3 is CASSRITGGAYGYTF. The CDR3 DNA follows: TGTGCCAGCAGCCGGATCACAGGGGGCGCCTATGGCTACACCTTC.

The rearrangement uses TRBV5-1 and TRBJ1-1; 9 nucleotides match TRBD1. The CDR3 spans 16 residues. V lost 4 bases, J lost 7 bases, and 14 bases stayed unmatched. Germline V gene sequence: CDR1 SGHRS, CDR2 YFSETQ. Here the CDR3 reads CASSPDPLDRGIEAFF. CDR3 nucleotides: TGCGCCAGCAGCCCAGACCCCCTAGACAGGGGGATTGAAGCTTTCTTT.

The genes are TRBV7-3 and TRBJ2-3; TRBD2 aligns across 9 bases. The CDR3 length is 15 residues. Trimming at V came to 2 bases and at J to 1 base, leaving 1 base not matched to a gene. Germline V lookup: CDR1 SGHTA, CDR2 FQGTGA. The CDR3 coding sequence is TGTGCCAGCAGCTTAGGCGGGGGGGGCACAGATACGCAGTATTTT. Translated, it gives CASSLGGGGTDTQYF.

The rearrangement links TRBV6-4 to TRBJ1-2; 8 nucleotides match TRBD1. Germline V CDR1 and CDR2: MRHNA, SNTAGT. The CDR3 length is 17 residues. V was pared by 0 bases and J by 4 bases, with 10 bases of the junction left unmatched. In DNA, the CDR3 is TGTGCCAGCAGTGACTCGATTCAGGGGGCCAGCGTCTATGGCTACACCTTC. Translated: CASSDSIQGASVYGYTF.

The chain employs TRBV9 and TRBJ1-1, with D possibly being TRBD1 (6 bases). The CDR3 is 15 amino acids. V was shortened by 3 bases and J by 1 base, with 13 bases between the two germline ends. CDR1 and CDR2 from the germline V gene are SGDLS and YYNGEE. CDR3 sequence reads: CASSAQTGANTEAFF. DNA for the CDR3: TGTGCCAGCAGCGCCCAGACAGGCGCGAACACTGAAGCTTTCTTT.

The chain is built from TRBV2 and TRBJ1-2; D gene unclear. V lost 4 bases, J lost 7 bases, and 4 bases lay in between. This CDR3 spans 10 amino acids. In germline, CDR1 is SNHLY, CDR2 FYNNEI. The CDR3 DNA reads as TGTGCCAGCAGTGCGGTTGGCTACACCTTC. It codes for CASSAVGYTF.

The J gene is TRBJ1-1, the V gene TRBV6-5, with 8 bases aligning to TRBD1. After removal of 0 bases from V and 0 bases from J, the junction contained 3 bases not matched to a gene. This CDR3 contains 16 residues. Germline lookup yields CDR1 MNHEY and CDR2 SVGAGI. This chain's CDR3 is CASSYSTGAVNTEAFF. CDR3 bases: TGTGCCAGCAGTTACTCGACAGGGGCAGTGAACACTGAAGCTTTCTTT.

This chain uses TRBV27 with TRBJ1-6; a possible D gene is TRBD1 (6 bases). The germline CDR1 and CDR2 sequences are MNHEY and SMNVEV (reference sequence). V was clipped by 3 bases and J by 5 bases, with 14 bases between them. CDR3 length: 16 amino acids. CDR3 sequence (DNA): TGTGCCAGCAGTTTTGTGGCGGACAGCCATAATTCACCCCTCCACTTT. Its protein product is CASSFVADSHNSPLHF.

The chain joins TRBV18 to TRBJ2-7, with D unclear. The germline gives CDR1 KGHSH, CDR2 LQKENI. This CDR3 comprises 12 residues. The V end was cut by 5 bases, the J end by 3 bases, with 8 bases between. The CDR3, as DNA: TGTGCCAGCTCATCCCGATTCTACGAGCAGTACTTC. Its protein is CASSSRFYEQYF.

This chain joins TRBV5-5 and TRBJ2-7; 9 bases match TRBD2. This CDR3 has 15 residues. Germline values: CDR1 SGHKS, CDR2 YYEKEE (reference sequence). The junction had 9 bases not matched to a gene; V was cut back by 6 bases and J by 2 bases. CDR3 region: CASIPVVAGAYEQYF. The CDR3 region has the DNA TGTGCCAGCATCCCCGTCGTAGCGGGGGCCTACGAGCAGTACTTC.

Only one count was recorded for this clone. V usage is TRBV29-1 and J usage is TRBJ2-7; 8 nucleotides agree with TRBD1. Germline loops: CDR1 SQVTM, CDR2 ANQGSEA. This CDR3 comprises 15 residues. V trimming: 4 bases; J trimming: 3 bases; junction bases outside the gene matches: 11. The CDR3 bases are TGCAGCGTTGCCTCCCCGGACAGGGCCTACTACGAGCAGTACTTC. It is translated as CSVASPDRAYYEQYF.

The chain carries TRBV28 and TRBJ2-7, with a tentative D call TRBD1 (6 bases). There are 12 residues in the CDR3. Germline V gives CDR1 MDHEN, CDR2 SYDVKM. V gave up 8 bases and J gave up 8 bases, with 16 bases separating them. CDR3 DNA: TGTGCCAGCCGTCTCTTACAGGGACAGCAGTACTTC. This sequence encodes CASRLLQGQQYF.

The chain employs TRBV28 and TRBJ1-2, with 9 bases aligning to TRBD1. The CDR3 runs to 14 residues. V shed 7 bases and J 4 bases; nucleotides not matched to a gene: 7. CDR1 and CDR2 from the germline V gene are MDHEN and SYDVKM. The DNA for the CDR3 is TGTGCCAGCACCACAGGGGGCGCTGGCTATGGCTACACCTTC. Its protein product is CASTTGGAGYGYTF.

This chain uses TRBV2 with TRBJ2-7, with D uncertain. Germline V CDR1 and CDR2: SNHLY, FYNNEI. V gave up 4 bases and J gave up 3 bases, with 10 bases separating them. CDR3 length equals 13 residues. The CDR3 DNA is TGTGCCAGCAGTGTCGGCAGGTTCTACGAGCAGTACTTC. Amino acid sequence: CASSVGRFYEQYF.

CDR3 bases: TGCGCCAGCAGCTACCCCGGGAACCGCTACAATGAGCAGTTCTTC. Encoded protein: CASSYPGNRYNEQFF. The genes are TRBV5-1 and TRBJ2-1; the D gene is possibly TRBD2 (5 bases). There are 15 residues in the CDR3. Germline loops: CDR1 SGHRS, CDR2 YFSETQ. Trimming took off 3 bases at V and 3 bases at J, with 13 bases between the two ends.

V is TRBV7-8 and J is TRBJ1-3; D may be TRBD1 (5 bases). This CDR3 contains 15 residues. The V gene's germline CDR1 is SGHVS and CDR2 FQNEAQ. Trimming removed 1 base at V and 3 bases at J, with 10 bases between. Here the CDR3 reads CASSLVGAYGNTIYF. For the CDR3, the DNA is TGTGCCAGCAGCTTAGTAGGGGCGTATGGAAACACCATATATTTT.

The J gene is TRBJ2-5, the V gene TRBV5-4, with TRBD2 matching 10 bases. J lost 4 bases, V lost 5 bases, and 8 bases had no gene match. CDR3 length: 15 amino acids. Germline V CDR1 and CDR2: SGHNT, YYREEE (reference sequence). The CDR3 is CASSRSGGPSETQYF. In DNA form, the CDR3 reads TGTGCCAGCAGTCGTAGCGGGGGGCCGTCAGAGACCCAGTACTTC.

The rearrangement links TRBV7-2 to TRBJ2-3; D remains unclear. Germline-derived CDR1 and CDR2 are SGHTA and FQGNSA. The CDR3 has 15 amino acids. Deletions cut 1 base from V and 3 bases from J, with 11 bases between. The CDR3 spells CASSLGLWGTDTQYF. CDR3 bases: TGTGCCAGCAGCTTAGGCCTGTGGGGAACAGATACGCAGTATTTT.

The chain has TRBV10-3 and TRBJ1-5; 8 positions match TRBD1. This CDR3 comprises 13 residues. V was pared by 9 bases and J by 6 bases, with 7 bases of the junction left unmatched. The V gene's germline CDR1 is ENHRY and CDR2 SYGVKD. CDR3 in amino acids: CAIQGAQGQPQHF. CDR3 sequence (DNA): TGTGCCATTCAGGGGGCGCAGGGTCAGCCCCAGCATTTT.

V usage is TRBV28 and J usage is TRBJ1-4; TRBD1 is a possible D gene (6 bases). CDR1 is MDHEN, CDR2 SYDVKM, per germline. The CDR3 sequence is 16 residues long. Trimming removed 4 bases from V and 2 bases from J, with 14 bases in between. The CDR3 spells CASSSRIGGTNEKLFF. In DNA, the CDR3 is TGTGCCAGCAGTTCTCGGATAGGGGGGACTAATGAAAAACTGTTTTTT.